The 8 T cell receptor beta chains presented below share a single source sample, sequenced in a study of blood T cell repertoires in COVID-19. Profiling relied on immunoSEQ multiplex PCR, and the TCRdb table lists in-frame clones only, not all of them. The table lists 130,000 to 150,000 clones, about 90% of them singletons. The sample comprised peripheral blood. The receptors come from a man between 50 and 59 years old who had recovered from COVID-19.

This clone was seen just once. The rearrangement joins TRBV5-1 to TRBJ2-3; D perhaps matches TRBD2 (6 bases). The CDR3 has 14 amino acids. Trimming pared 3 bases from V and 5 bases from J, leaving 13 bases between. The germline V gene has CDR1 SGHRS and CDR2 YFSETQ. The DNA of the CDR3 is TGCGCCAGCAGCTCCACGGGACTTCGAGATACGCAGTATTTT. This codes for CASSSTGLRDTQYF.

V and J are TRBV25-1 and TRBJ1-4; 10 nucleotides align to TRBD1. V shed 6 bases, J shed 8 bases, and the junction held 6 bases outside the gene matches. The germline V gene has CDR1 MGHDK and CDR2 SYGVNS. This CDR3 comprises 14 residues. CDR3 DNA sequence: TGTGCCAGCAGGGAGGACAGGGGGAACGAAAAACTGTTTTTT. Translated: CASREDRGNEKLFF.

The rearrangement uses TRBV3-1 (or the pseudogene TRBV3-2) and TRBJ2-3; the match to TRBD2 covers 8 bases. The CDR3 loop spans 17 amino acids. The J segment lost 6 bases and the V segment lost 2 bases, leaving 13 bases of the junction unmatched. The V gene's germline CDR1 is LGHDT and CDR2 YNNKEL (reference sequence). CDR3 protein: CASSQWGLGATEDTQYF. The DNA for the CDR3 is TGTGCCAGCAGCCAATGGGGACTAGGTGCTACAGAGGATACGCAGTATTTT.

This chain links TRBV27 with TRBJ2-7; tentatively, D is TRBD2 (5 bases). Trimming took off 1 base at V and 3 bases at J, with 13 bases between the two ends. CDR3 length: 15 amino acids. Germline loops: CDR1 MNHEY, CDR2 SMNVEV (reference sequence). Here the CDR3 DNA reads TGTGCCAGCAGTTTATTGCCGGGGTTGAACTACGAGCAGTACTTC. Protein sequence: CASSLLPGLNYEQYF.

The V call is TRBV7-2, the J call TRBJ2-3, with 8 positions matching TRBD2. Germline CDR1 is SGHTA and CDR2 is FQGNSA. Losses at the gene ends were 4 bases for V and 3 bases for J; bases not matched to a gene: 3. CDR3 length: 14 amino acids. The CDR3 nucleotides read TGTGCCAGCAGCTCTGGACTAGCTACAGATACGCAGTATTTT. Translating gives CASSSGLATDTQYF.

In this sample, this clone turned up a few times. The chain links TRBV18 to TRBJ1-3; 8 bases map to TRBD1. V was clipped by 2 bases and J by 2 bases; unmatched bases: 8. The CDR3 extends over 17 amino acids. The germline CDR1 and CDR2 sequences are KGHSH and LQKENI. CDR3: CASSPAQGGKTGNTIYF. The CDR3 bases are TGTGCCAGCTCACCAGCACAGGGGGGCAAGACTGGAAACACCATATATTTT.

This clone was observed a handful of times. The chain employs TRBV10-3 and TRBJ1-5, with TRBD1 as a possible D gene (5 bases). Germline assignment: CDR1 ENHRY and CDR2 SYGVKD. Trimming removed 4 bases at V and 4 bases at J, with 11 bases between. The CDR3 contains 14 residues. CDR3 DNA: TGTGCCATCAGTGGCGGGGGAGGGAATCAGCCCCAGCATTTT. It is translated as CAISGGGGNQPQHF.

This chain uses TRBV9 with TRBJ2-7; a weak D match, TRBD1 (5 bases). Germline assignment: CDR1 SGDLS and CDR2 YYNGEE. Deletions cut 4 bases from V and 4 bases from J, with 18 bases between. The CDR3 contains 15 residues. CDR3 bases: TGTGCCAGCAGCCCATCCGACAGAGAGTATTACGAGCAGTACTTC. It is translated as CASSPSDREYYEQYF.